Listed below are T cell receptor beta chains from one sample, sequenced in a study of blood T cell repertoires in COVID-19. Measured with immunoSEQ multiplex PCR; TCRdb has only the in-frame clones, and not every one. Of about 290,000 clones listed, about 89% are singletons. Sequenced input: peripheral blood. These TCRs come from a woman aged 40 to 55 who had recovered from COVID-19. CDR3s include the opening cysteine and the closing phenylalanine or tryptophan. Fields, in order: clone size, J gene, D gene, V gene, CDR3 DNA, CDR3 protein. A D gene is named only where the DNA matches it firmly. Where a row states a size, it is once, few, many or the class of an expanded clone; other rows omit it.

>NA|TRBJ2-1|TRBD2|TRBV6-5
TGTGCCAGCACCCTAGGGGCTAGCGGGAGAGGGGAGCAGTTCTTC
CASTLGASGRGEQFF
>NA|TRBJ1-5|TRBD1|TRBV19
TGTGCCAGTAGTATGGGGCAGGGGGCTCAGCCCCAGCATTTT
CASSMGQGAQPQHF
>NA|TRBJ2-1|NA|TRBV19
TGTGCCAGCCGACGACGCGGAAGCTCCTACAATGAGCAGTTCTTC
CASRRRGSSYNEQFF
>NA|TRBJ2-7|TRBD1|TRBV5-1
TGCGCCAGCAGCGTCCTTGGACAGGGGGGAAACGAGCAGTACTTC
CASSVLGQGGNEQYF
>NA|TRBJ2-1|NA|TRBV6-5
TGTGCCAGCGCGGGCCCCTACAATGAGCAGTTCTTC
CASAGPYNEQFF
>once|TRBJ1-5|NA|TRBV2
TGTGCCAGCAGGGAGGGGTGGGGGATCGATCAGCCCCAGCATTTT
CASREGWGIDQPQHF
>NA|TRBJ2-6|NA|TRBV19
TGTGCCAGTACAACAGTCACCTCTGGGGCCAACGTCCTGACTTTC
CASTTVTSGANVLTF
>NA|TRBJ2-3|TRBD1|TRBV18
TGTGCCAGCTCACAGGGACAGGGGGCAGATACGCAGTATTTT
CASSQGQGADTQYF
>NA|TRBJ1-3|NA|TRBV2
TGTGCCAGCAGTGCATTAGCGGGAACTGGAAACACCATATATTTT
CASSALAGTGNTIYF
>NA|TRBJ2-3|TRBD1|TRBV10-1
TGCGCCAGCAGTACCGGGACAGGGGAAGGGATTCGGTATTTT
CASSTGTGEGIRYF
>NA|TRBJ2-3|TRBD2|TRBV2
TGTGCCAGCTCGGGACTAGCGGGAACAGATACGCAGTATTTT
CASSGLAGTDTQYF
>NA|TRBJ2-3|NA|TRBV6-6
TGTGCCAGCAGCCCCCCTAGCACAGATACGCAGTATTTT
CASSPPSTDTQYF
>NA|TRBJ1-1|NA|TRBV30
TGTGCCTGGAGATTTCAGGGGAACACTGAAGCTTTCTTT
CAWRFQGNTEAFF